Given below is one T cell receptor (beta chain) in context. The antigen remains undetermined. As for treatment: 15 Gy SBRT to primary tumor, nephrectomy 4 weeks later. The sample comes from a study of radiation and T cells in renal cell carcinoma. General observations from the study: Only small tumor regions of 0.8 to 1 g were sampled. Top 100 clonotypes averaged about 54% in irradiated versus about 45% in nephrectomy-only tumors. Irradiated tumors held more dominant CDR3 motifs than control tumors. From baseline, blood top tumor clonotypes peaked at 2 weeks post-radiation.

The method was immunoSEQ multiplex PCR; TCRdb's version includes in-frame clones alone and lacks a portion of them. The table has around 13,000 clones, roughly 34% seen once. Material: tumor tissue, obtained from a patient whose treatment included radiotherapy and nephrectomy. The receptor comes from a man in his 60s with renal cell carcinoma.

The CDR3 bases are TGCGCCAGCAGCTCTCGCTTTACAGGGGCCGGGGAGCTGTTTTTT. Translating it yields CASSSRFTGAGELFF. This sequence joins TRBV5-1 and TRBJ2-2; 7 nucleotides line up with TRBD1. Germline CDR1 and CDR2: SGHRS and YFSETQ. Trimming took 3 bases from V and 6 from J; bases not matched to a gene: 8. There are 15 residues in the CDR3.